These T cell receptor beta chains were read from a single sample in a study. TCRdb called the multiplex PCR reads again in MiXCR, with one record for every CDR3 protein. This table holds fewer than 1,500 distinct CDR3 sequences, over 15% found once. Source material: Tregs sorted from blood. The source of these receptors is a female donor with breast cancer. Both conserved end residues are part of each CDR3. Fields, in order: clone size, J gene, D gene, V gene, CDR3 protein, CDR3 DNA. The D gene is left open where the match is weak. Clone size is stated in some rows and not others, as once, few, many or a class when expanded.

size: -
J: TRBJ1-2
D: -
V: TRBV12-3/TRBV12-4
CDR3: CASSLVRVGYTF
DNA: TGTGCCAGCAGTTTAGTGAGGGTCGGCTACACCTTC

size: few
J: TRBJ1-2
D: -
V: TRBV12-3/TRBV12-4
CDR3: CASPSPRYGYTF
DNA: TGTGCCAGCCCCTCCCCACGTTATGGCTACACCTTC

size: medium-sized
J: TRBJ1-2
D: -
V: TRBV12-3/TRBV12-4
CDR3: CASSFRGVDYGYTF
DNA: TGTGCCAGCAGTTTCCGGGGAGTCGACTATGGCTACACCTTC

size: -
J: TRBJ1-2
D: -
V: TRBV12-3/TRBV12-4
CDR3: CASGRQGSGYTF
DNA: TGTGCCAGTGGGCGGCAGGGCAGTGGCTACACCTTC

size: medium-sized
J: TRBJ1-2
D: -
V: TRBV12-3/TRBV12-4
CDR3: CASRTGGAYGYTF
DNA: TGTGCCAGCCGTACAGGAGGTGCCTATGGCTACACCTTC

size: large
J: TRBJ1-2
D: -
V: TRBV12-3/TRBV12-4
CDR3: CASTATDRIDGGYTF
DNA: TGTGCCAGCACCGCTACGGACAGAATCGACGGTGGCTACACCTTC

size: large
J: TRBJ1-2
D: -
V: TRBV12-3/TRBV12-4
CDR3: CASSMFGRGYTF
DNA: TGTGCCAGCAGCATGTTCGGGCGCGGCTACACCTTC

size: -
J: TRBJ1-2
D: -
V: TRBV12-3/TRBV12-4
CDR3: CASSLGYGGYTF
DNA: TGTGCCAGCAGTTTAGGGTATGGTGGCTACACCTTC

size: few
J: TRBJ1-2
D: -
V: TRBV12-3/TRBV12-4
CDR3: CASSPGQLPYGYTF
DNA: TGTGCCAGCAGTCCCGGACAGTTACCCTATGGCTACACCTTC

size: medium-sized
J: TRBJ1-2
D: -
V: TRBV12-3/TRBV12-4
CDR3: CASSSGTGRLANYGYTF
DNA: TGTGCCAGCAGTTCAGGGACGGGAAGGTTAGCTAACTATGGCTACACCTTC

size: -
J: TRBJ1-2
D: -
V: TRBV12-3/TRBV12-4
CDR3: CASSLAAGAGYTF
DNA: TGTGCCAGCAGTTTAGCGGCAGGGGCTGGCTACACCTTC

size: medium-sized
J: TRBJ1-2
D: -
V: TRBV12-3/TRBV12-4
CDR3: CASSFERIASGYTF
DNA: TGTGCCAGCAGTTTTGAACGTATCGCCAGTGGCTACACCTTC

size: large
J: TRBJ1-2
D: -
V: TRBV12-3/TRBV12-4
CDR3: CASTRGLGYGYTF
DNA: TGTGCCAGCACCCGGGGTCTCGGGTATGGCTACACCTTC

size: medium-sized
J: TRBJ1-2
D: -
V: TRBV12-3/TRBV12-4
CDR3: CASSLAQRAYGYTF
DNA: TGTGCCAGCAGTTTAGCCCAGAGGGCCTATGGCTACACCTTC

size: few
J: TRBJ1-2
D: -
V: TRBV12-3/TRBV12-4
CDR3: CASSLRELLCYTF
DNA: TGTGCCAGCAGTTTACGTGAGCTACTATGCTACACCTTC

size: -
J: TRBJ1-2
D: -
V: TRBV12-3/TRBV12-4
CDR3: CASSSTGSGYTF
DNA: TGTGCCAGCAGTTCCACGGGGTCTGGCTACACCTTC

size: few
J: TRBJ1-2
D: -
V: TRBV12-3/TRBV12-4
CDR3: CASSWRDSGYTF
DNA: TGTGCCAGCAGTTGGAGGGATAGTGGCTACACCTTC

size: -
J: TRBJ1-2
D: TRBD1
V: TRBV12-3/TRBV12-4
CDR3: CASSRRDRVDYTF
DNA: TGTGCCAGCAGTCGTCGGGACAGGGTCGACTACACCTTC

size: medium-sized
J: TRBJ1-2
D: -
V: TRBV12-3/TRBV12-4
CDR3: CASSSELDGYTF
DNA: TGTGCCAGCAGTTCCGAACTGGATGGCTACACCTTC

size: -
J: TRBJ1-2
D: -
V: TRBV12-3/TRBV12-4
CDR3: CASSLEGMWGYTF
DNA: TGTGCCAGCAGTTTAGAAGGGATGTGGGGCTACACCTTC

size: -
J: TRBJ1-2
D: TRBD1
V: TRBV12-3/TRBV12-4
CDR3: CASRPGTGGYGYTF
DNA: TGTGCCAGCAGACCAGGGACAGGTGGCTATGGCTACACCTTC

size: -
J: TRBJ1-2
D: -
V: TRBV12-3/TRBV12-4
CDR3: CASSFTGCYGYTF
DNA: TGTGCCAGCAGTTTCACAGGGTGCTATGGCTACACCTTC

size: large
J: TRBJ1-2
D: TRBD1
V: TRBV12-3/TRBV12-4
CDR3: CASSGDRGTGYTF
DNA: TGTGCCAGCAGCGGGGACAGGGGTACTGGCTACACCTTC

size: large
J: TRBJ1-2
D: TRBD1
V: TRBV12-3/TRBV12-4
CDR3: CASANEQGSGYTF
DNA: TGTGCCAGCGCCAATGAACAGGGGTCTGGCTACACCTTC

size: large
J: TRBJ1-2
D: -
V: TRBV12-3/TRBV12-4
CDR3: CASSPGVYGYTF
DNA: TGTGCCAGCAGTCCAGGGGTTTATGGCTACACCTTC

size: large
J: TRBJ1-2
D: -
V: TRBV12-3/TRBV12-4
CDR3: CASKILYGYTF
DNA: TGTGCCAGTAAGATTTTGTATGGCTACACCTTC

size: medium-sized
J: TRBJ1-2
D: -
V: TRBV12-3/TRBV12-4
CDR3: CASSSSTRDSYGYTF
DNA: TGTGCCAGCAGTTCCTCTACTAGAGACAGCTATGGCTACACCTTC

size: large
J: TRBJ1-2
D: TRBD1
V: TRBV12-3/TRBV12-4
CDR3: CASSSPSDRGYGYTF
DNA: TGTGCCAGCAGTTCACCCTCGGACAGGGGCTATGGCTACACCTTC

size: medium-sized
J: TRBJ1-2
D: TRBD1
V: TRBV12-3/TRBV12-4
CDR3: CASSPNRGANYGYTF
DNA: TGTGCCAGCAGCCCTAACAGGGGAGCTAACTATGGCTACACCTTC

size: -
J: TRBJ1-2
D: -
V: TRBV12-3/TRBV12-4
CDR3: CASSFYGVKDGYTF
DNA: TGTGCCAGCAGTTTCTACGGCGTCAAAGATGGCTACACCTTC

size: medium-sized
J: TRBJ1-2
D: -
V: TRBV12-3/TRBV12-4
CDR3: CASSLRGGYTF
DNA: TGTGCCAGCAGTTTAAGGGGTGGCTACACCTTC

size: medium-sized
J: TRBJ1-2
D: -
V: TRBV12-3/TRBV12-4
CDR3: CASIMDTLGNYGYTF
DNA: TGTGCCAGCATCATGGACACCTTAGGGAACTATGGCTACACCTTC

size: large
J: TRBJ1-2
D: -
V: TRBV12-3/TRBV12-4
CDR3: CASSYPGYGYTF
DNA: TGTGCCAGCAGTTATCCGGGTTATGGCTACACCTTC

size: large
J: TRBJ1-2
D: -
V: TRBV12-3/TRBV12-4
CDR3: CASSRTDYGYTF
DNA: TGTGCCAGCAGTAGGACCGATTATGGCTACACCTTC

size: -
J: TRBJ1-2
D: -
V: TRBV12-3/TRBV12-4
CDR3: CASSRGRDYGYTF
DNA: TGTGCCAGCAGCCGTGGACGGGACTATGGCTACACCTTC

size: medium-sized
J: TRBJ1-2
D: -
V: TRBV12-3/TRBV12-4
CDR3: CASSLAWSGVHTF
DNA: TGTGCCAGCAGTTTAGCGTGGTCAGGGGTACACACCTTC

size: medium-sized
J: TRBJ1-2
D: TRBD1
V: TRBV12-3/TRBV12-4
CDR3: CASSTGDGYTF
DNA: TGTGCCAGCAGCACAGGGGATGGCTACACCTTC

size: large
J: TRBJ1-2
D: -
V: TRBV12-3/TRBV12-4
CDR3: CASSQSNYGYTF
DNA: TGTGCCAGCAGTCAATCCAACTATGGCTACACCTTC

size: many
J: TRBJ1-2
D: -
V: TRBV12-3/TRBV12-4
CDR3: CASKSGSHFNYGYTF
DNA: TGTGCCAGCAAATCCGGGAGTCATTTTAACTATGGCTACACCTTC

size: medium-sized
J: TRBJ1-2
D: TRBD1
V: TRBV12-3/TRBV12-4
CDR3: CASSRPDRDGYTF
DNA: TGTGCCAGCAGCCGCCCGGACAGGGATGGCTACACCTTC